A selection of T cell receptor beta chains follows, all from one sample in a study of CD4 T cells in relation to SARS-CoV-2 and coronaviruses. Profiled with immunoSEQ multiplex PCR; TCRdb holds only in-frame clones, not every one. This sample has around 69,000 clones, with about 95% found just once. Sequenced material: naive CD4+ T cells from PBMCs. The receptors come from a human donor in good health. Both conserved end residues are part of each CDR3. The D gene is left open where the match is weak. Clone size appears in some rows only: once, few, many, or a class for an expanded clone.

v_call	clone_size	d_call	j_call	cdr3_aa	cdr3_nt
TRBV27	.	TRBD1	TRBJ2-7	CASSFRTGWNYEQYF	TGTGCCAGCAGTTTTAGGACAGGGTGGAACTACGAGCAGTACTTC
TRBV5-1	.	TRBD2	TRBJ2-2	CASQIGTSGRSGELFF	TGCGCCAGCCAAATAGGGACTAGCGGGAGATCCGGGGAGCTGTTTTTT
TRBV7-7	.	TRBD1	TRBJ2-1	CASSLEGQGFHEQFF	TGTGCCAGCAGCTTAGAGGGACAGGGGTTCCATGAGCAGTTCTTC
TRBV12-3/TRBV12-4	.	.	TRBJ1-5	CASSLARGGPQHF	TGTGCCAGCAGTTTAGCGCGGGGAGGGCCCCAGCATTTT
TRBV10-1	.	.	TRBJ1-1	CASSVGGQNTEAFF	TGCGCCAGCAGTGTGGGGGGCCAGAACACTGAAGCTTTCTTT
TRBV7-2	.	TRBD2	TRBJ2-1	CASSRQGLAGRGEQFF	TGTGCCAGCAGCCGCCAGGGACTAGCGGGGCGGGGTGAGCAGTTCTTC
TRBV15	.	TRBD1	TRBJ2-1	CATATGGAGNEQFF	TGTGCCACCGCTACAGGGGGCGCGGGAAATGAGCAGTTCTTC
TRBV3-1/TRBV3-2	.	.	TRBJ1-5	CASSQVPGNQPQHF	TGTGCCAGCAGCCAAGTTCCGGGGAATCAGCCCCAGCATTTT
TRBV19	.	.	TRBJ2-2	CASSIDRPHTGELFF	TGTGCCAGTAGTATAGATCGGCCACACACCGGGGAGCTGTTTTTT
TRBV30	.	.	TRBJ1-5	CAWSGNRGNQPQHF	TGTGCCTGGAGTGGCAACAGGGGCAATCAGCCCCAGCATTTT
TRBV15	.	TRBD1	TRBJ1-1	CATSRQVGAGGLVEAFF	TGTGCCACCAGCAGACAAGTAGGGGCAGGGGGCCTCGTTGAAGCTTTCTTT
TRBV5-8	.	.	TRBJ1-5	CASSIESWGADQPQHF	TGTGCCAGCAGCATTGAATCTTGGGGCGCCGATCAGCCCCAGCATTTT
TRBV7-9	.	TRBD2	TRBJ2-1	CASSFSGPGHNEQFF	TGTGCCAGCAGCTTTAGCGGGCCCGGGCACAATGAGCAGTTCTTC
TRBV28	.	.	TRBJ2-7	CASSRSRVPYEQYF	TGTGCCAGCAGTCGCAGTAGGGTCCCCTACGAGCAGTACTTC
TRBV15	once	.	TRBJ1-1	CATSRDGTRETEAFF	TGTGCCACCAGCAGAGATGGGACACGGGAAACTGAAGCTTTCTTT
TRBV19	.	.	TRBJ1-3	CASSTIRSSGNTIYF	TGTGCCAGTAGTACGATCAGAAGCTCTGGAAACACCATATATTTT
TRBV19	.	TRBD1	TRBJ1-3	CASSMRGQLSGNTIYF	TGTGCCAGTAGTATGAGGGGGCAACTTTCTGGAAACACCATATATTTT
TRBV3-1/TRBV3-2	.	.	TRBJ2-3	CASSQDSARDTQYF	TGTGCCAGCAGCCAAGACAGTGCACGCGATACGCAGTATTTT
TRBV28	.	TRBD2	TRBJ2-3	CASSGAGGTDTQYF	TGTGCCAGCAGTGGAGCGGGAGGGACAGATACGCAGTATTTT
TRBV5-8	.	.	TRBJ1-1	CASSLPAWAFF	TGTGCCAGCAGCTTACCTGCTTGGGCTTTCTTT
TRBV4-1	.	.	TRBJ1-5	CASSQVLTGTQTNQPQHF	TGCGCCAGCAGCCAAGTCTTAACCGGGACTCAAACGAATCAGCCCCAGCATTTT
TRBV7-2	.	.	TRBJ1-1	CASSLVVGNTEAFF	TGTGCCAGCAGCTTAGTGGTTGGAAACACTGAAGCTTTCTTT
TRBV11-1	.	TRBD2	TRBJ2-5	CASRSSGVETQYF	TGTGCCAGCAGATCTAGCGGGGTGGAGACCCAGTACTTC
TRBV3-1/TRBV3-2	once	.	TRBJ2-3	CASSLLSGVTDTQYF	TGTGCCAGCAGCCTGCTCTCGGGAGTGACAGATACGCAGTATTTT
TRBV2	.	TRBD1	TRBJ2-7	CASSESGTGVMQQYF	TGTGCCAGCAGTGAATCCGGGACAGGTGTAATGCAACAGTACTTC
TRBV19	.	.	TRBJ1-4	CASSPPGMVDEKLFF	TGTGCCAGTAGTCCTCCGGGGATGGTGGATGAAAAACTGTTTTTT
TRBV7-3	once	TRBD1	TRBJ1-2	CASSSGQGRPVDGYTF	TGTGCCAGCAGCTCCGGACAGGGTCGGCCCGTGGATGGCTACACCTTC
TRBV30	.	TRBD1	TRBJ2-7	CAWRLTGSSYEQYF	TGTGCCTGGAGGTTGACAGGGAGCTCCTACGAGCAGTACTTC
TRBV5-1	once	.	TRBJ2-3	CASSFGFMRRGTDTQYF	TGCGCCAGCAGCTTCGGTTTCATGCGGCGGGGCACAGATACGCAGTATTTT
TRBV9	.	.	TRBJ2-3	CASSVVGVVAADTQYF	TGTGCCAGCAGCGTAGTAGGAGTTGTGGCGGCAGATACGCAGTATTTT
TRBV6-1	.	.	TRBJ1-5	CASSEQSYQPQHF	TGTGCCAGCAGTGAACAGTCTTATCAGCCCCAGCATTTT
TRBV25-1	.	.	TRBJ2-2	CATIPPAGRYCGELFF	TGTGCCACCATTCCTCCGGCGGGACGGTACTGCGGGGAGCTGTTTTTT
TRBV5-1	.	TRBD2	TRBJ2-1	CASRAGGMVGNEQFF	TGCGCCAGCAGGGCGGGGGGTATGGTCGGCAATGAGCAGTTCTTC
TRBV5-1	.	.	TRBJ1-2	CASSLGSVGDTGYTF	TGCGCCAGCAGCTTGGGGTCGGTGGGTGATACTGGCTACACCTTC
TRBV28	.	TRBD2	TRBJ2-1	CASGLAGARNEQFF	TGTGCCAGCGGACTAGCGGGAGCTCGCAATGAGCAGTTCTTC
TRBV19	.	TRBD2	TRBJ2-4	CASSRPGLADKNIQYF	TGTGCCAGTAGTAGACCCGGACTAGCGGATAAAAACATTCAGTACTTC
TRBV7-2	.	.	TRBJ1-4	CASSLDGRTNEKLFF	TGTGCCAGCAGCTTAGATGGCAGAACTAATGAAAAACTGTTTTTT
TRBV28	.	TRBD2	TRBJ2-5	CASSLFTSGRALHNQETQYF	TGTGCCAGCAGTTTGTTTACTAGCGGGAGGGCCCTCCATAACCAAGAGACCCAGTACTTC
TRBV3-1/TRBV3-2	.	.	TRBJ2-7	CASSQGVGGSSYEQYF	TGTGCCAGCAGCCAGGGGGTGGGAGGCAGCTCCTACGAGCAGTACTTC
TRBV6-5	.	.	TRBJ1-1	CASSYWGNTEAFF	TGTGCCAGCAGTTACTGGGGGAACACTGAAGCTTTCTTT
TRBV2	.	TRBD1	TRBJ2-1	CASSFQQGPYNEQFF	TGTGCCAGCAGTTTTCAACAGGGGCCTTACAATGAGCAGTTCTTC
TRBV28	.	.	TRBJ1-2	CASSLDRNYGYTF	TGTGCCAGCAGTTTAGACAGGAACTATGGCTACACCTTC
TRBV28	.	TRBD1	TRBJ1-6	CASSGSGGSGSPLHF	TGTGCCAGCAGTGGATCAGGGGGTTCTGGTTCACCCCTCCACTTT
TRBV28	.	.	TRBJ2-7	CASSGQWGHEQYF	TGTGCCAGCAGTGGACAGTGGGGCCACGAGCAGTACTTC
TRBV2	.	TRBD1	TRBJ2-5	CASGGDRGETQYF	TGTGCCAGCGGGGGAGACAGGGGAGAGACCCAGTACTTC
TRBV28	.	.	TRBJ2-7	CASSLPGGRIYEQYF	TGTGCCAGCAGTTTGCCTGGGGGCCGAATCTACGAGCAGTACTTC
TRBV9	once	TRBD2	TRBJ2-1	CASSVDLGREGREQFF	TGTGCCAGCAGCGTAGACCTAGGTCGGGAGGGCCGCGAGCAGTTCTTC
TRBV30	.	.	TRBJ1-3	CAWSSKGIGNTIYF	TGTGCCTGGAGTTCCAAGGGGATCGGAAACACCATATATTTT